In this sample, the clone carrying this T cell receptor (beta chain) turned up a few times. The antigen is unknown. The source of the sample is a study of cytomegalovirus exposure and HLA in healthy donors. Germline V gives CDR1 SGHTA, CDR2 FQGNSA. After removal of 3 bases from V and 6 bases from J, the junction contained 7 bases not matched to a gene. The CDR3 length is 15 residues. The PCR employed 60 Vbeta primers together with 13 Jbeta primers. The protocol was immunoSEQ multiplex PCR, while the TCRdb copy is restricted to in-frame clones and leaves out a portion. The table has about 130,000 clones, 76% seen once. General study results and limits: Most subjects' HLA-A and HLA-B alleles were reportedly predicted from TCR beta sequences.

This TCR was sampled from a female donor in good health and CMV-seropositive. J is TRBJ2-1 and V is TRBV7-2; 8 nucleotides align to TRBD2. The specimen was PBMCs. CDR3 bases: TGTGCCAGCAGCTTGGGACGGGGGGGCTCCAATGAGCAGTTCTTC. Its protein is CASSLGRGGSNEQFF.